This T cell receptor beta chain came from a study of siplizumab effects on memory and regulatory T cells. Data came from immunoSEQ multiplex PCR; TCRdb stores just in-frame clones and leaves some out. The sample carries about 100,000 clones, around 90% recorded once. Trimming removed 8 bases at V and 1 base at J, with 8 bases between. The V gene's germline CDR1 is SNHLY and CDR2 FYNNEI. This CDR3 region has 12 residues. Specimen: CD4+ T cells sorted from blood. The source of this sequence is a human donor in good health. The chain joins TRBV2 to TRBJ1-1; D is uncertain. The chain's CDR3 is CASVRGNTEAFF. The CDR3 region has the DNA TGTGCCAGCGTCCGGGGGAACACTGAAGCTTTCTTT. The complete variable domain, with remaining parts taken from reference TRBV2 and TRBJ1-1, reads EPEVTQTPSHQVTQMGQEVILRCVPISNHLYFYWYRQILGQKVEFLVSFYNNEISEKSEIFDDQFSVERPDGSNFTLKIRSTKLEDSAMYFCASVRGNTEAFFGQGTRLTVV.